A selection of T cell receptor beta chains follows, all from one sample in a study of OX40 agonist ivuxolimab in advanced cancers. The repertoire was sequenced with immunoSEQ multiplex PCR; TCRdb's copy has only in-frame clones and lacks some. The sample carries around 140,000 clones, just over 90% recorded once. The source material was CD4+ or CD8+ T cells sorted from blood, sampled in a trial of the OX40 agonist ivuxolimab. Source of these receptors: an adult with an advanced solid tumor such as melanoma, head and neck, liver or kidney cancer. Each CDR3 is given with its conserved first and last residue. A D gene is named only where the DNA matches it firmly. The size entry is marked missing in some rows and otherwise reads once, few, many or a size class.

j_call clone_size v_call d_call cdr3_nt cdr3_aa
TRBJ1-2 . TRBV6-1 . TGTGCCAGCAGTGAAAATTGGCTTTCCGGCGGCGGCTACACCTTC CASSENWLSGGGYTF
TRBJ1-2 . TRBV21-1 . TGTGCCAGCAGTACGAATTGGCAAATTCTAGTCTATGGCTACACCTTC CASSTNWQILVYGYTF
TRBJ1-1 once TRBV29-1 . TGCAGCGTTGACATGGGACTCAAGAACACTGAAGCTTTCTTT CSVDMGLKNTEAFF
TRBJ1-1 . TRBV18 TRBD1 TGTGCCAGCTCACCTATGAGACAGGGAGGAAGTACTGAAGCTTTCTTT CASSPMRQGGSTEAFF
TRBJ2-5 . TRBV4-2 TRBD2 TGTGCCAGCAGCCCGAACGGGGGGCTAGCGGGAGAGACCCAGTACTTC CASSPNGGLAGETQYF
TRBJ2-3 . TRBV19 TRBD2 TGTGCCAGTAGTAGCGGACTAGCGGGGGGGCAAGATACGCAGTATTTT CASSSGLAGGQDTQYF
TRBJ2-7 once TRBV2 TRBD2 TGTGCCAGCAGGGGACTAGCGGGACGGTACGAGCAGTACTTC CASRGLAGRYEQYF
TRBJ2-7 . TRBV7-9 TRBD2 TGTGCCAGCAGCCAAGTCCCTAGCGGCTACGAGCAGTACTTC CASSQVPSGYEQYF
TRBJ2-1 . TRBV6-6 TRBD2 TGTGCCAGCAGCCTTAGCGGGGGGGCTGGGTACAATGAGCAGTTCTTC CASSLSGGAGYNEQFF
TRBJ2-7 . TRBV5-4 TRBD1 TGTGCCAGCAGCTCCCGGGACAGAGGGAACGAGCAGTACTTC CASSSRDRGNEQYF
TRBJ1-4 . TRBV28 TRBD1 TGTGCCAGCAGTTTACAGGGGGGAAATGAAAAACTGTTTTTT CASSLQGGNEKLFF
TRBJ1-1 . TRBV5-1 . TGCGCCAGCAGCGTCTCGGGTCGAAACACTGAAGCTTTCTTT CASSVSGRNTEAFF
TRBJ2-6 . TRBV11-2 . TGTGCCAGCAGCTACCAGGGCTCTGGGGCCAACGTCCTGACTTTC CASSYQGSGANVLTF
TRBJ2-7 . TRBV7-9 . TGTGCCAGCACTCGCGGGACAGTTTCCTACGAGCAGTACTTC CASTRGTVSYEQYF
TRBJ1-2 . TRBV28 . TGTGCCAGCAGTTTAGAGGGGACCCATACCTATGGCTACACCTTC CASSLEGTHTYGYTF
TRBJ2-3 . TRBV15 . TGTGCCACCAGCAGAGATAAGAAACAAGATACGCAGTATTTT CATSRDKKQDTQYF
TRBJ1-6 . TRBV6-5 . TGTGCCAGCAGCTACGACAGAAATAATTCACCCCTCCACTTT CASSYDRNNSPLHF
TRBJ1-4 . TRBV6-6 . TGTGCCAGCAGCTCAGGGACAAACGAAAAACTGTTTTTT CASSSGTNEKLFF
TRBJ2-2 few TRBV28 . TGTGCCAGCAGCTCTGCGGGACAGAACACCGGGGAGCTGTTTTTT CASSSAGQNTGELFF
TRBJ2-7 . TRBV6-1 . TGTGCCAGCATTAGCACTGGAGGGCTCGGCGAGCAGTACTTC CASISTGGLGEQYF
TRBJ1-2 . TRBV5-6 . TGTGCCAGCAGCTTCCCGGGAGGGCTCTATGGCTACACCTTC CASSFPGGLYGYTF
TRBJ1-5 . TRBV6-6 TRBD1 TGTGCCAGCAGCCCTCAGGGACAGGGAAATCAGCCCCAGCATTTT CASSPQGQGNQPQHF
TRBJ1-3 . TRBV7-2 . TGTGCCAGCTCCGGGGCAAATGGAAACACCATATATTTT CASSGANGNTIYF